This T cell receptor beta chain was sequenced for a study of radiotherapy plus CTLA-4 blockade in lung cancer. Looking at the study overall: Across the patients, objective responses occurred in approximately 20%, and disease control in 31%. Study observations and caveats: The best prediction of response reportedly came from early blood T cell clone dynamics, with interferon-beta.

About this clone: Its antigen is still unknown.

Focal radiation plus CTLA-4 blockade with ipilimumab was administered to patients who had chemo-refractory metastatic non-small-cell lung cancer. The table came from immunoSEQ multiplex PCR; TCRdb's copy has only in-frame clones and leaves some out. Of about 25,000 clones in the sample, approximately 74% were seen once. This CDR3 contains 15 residues. The junction had 4 bases not matched to a gene; V was cut back by 4 bases and J by 2 bases. Germline lookup yields CDR1 SGHAT and CDR2 FQNNGV. The sample here was peripheral blood, taken from a patient treated with radiotherapy plus ipilimumab. The V and J genes are TRBV11-2 and TRBJ2-7, with TRBD2 identical over 11 bases. The TCR was taken from a human donor with non-small cell lung cancer whose response to radiotherapy plus ipilimumab could not be evaluated. The CDR3 DNA is TGTGCCAGCAGCTCCACTAGCGGGAGAACCTACGAGCAGTACTTC. Translating gives CASSSTSGRTYEQYF.